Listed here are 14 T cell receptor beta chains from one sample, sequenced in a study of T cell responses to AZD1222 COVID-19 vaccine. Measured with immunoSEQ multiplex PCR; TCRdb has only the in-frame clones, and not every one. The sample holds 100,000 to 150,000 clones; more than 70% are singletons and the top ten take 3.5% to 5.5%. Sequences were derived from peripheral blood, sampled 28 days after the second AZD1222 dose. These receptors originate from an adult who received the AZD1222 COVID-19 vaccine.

DNA for the CDR3: TGTGCCAGCAAGGGTCTAGGGGCGGGGTGGTCACCCCTCCACTTT. As protein: CASKGLGAGWSPLHF. The J gene is TRBJ1-6, the V gene TRBV28; D is possibly TRBD1 (5 bases). CDR3 length: 15 residues. Looked up from germline, CDR1 is MDHEN and CDR2 is SYDVKM. V lost 7 bases, J lost 10 bases, and 20 bases lay in between.

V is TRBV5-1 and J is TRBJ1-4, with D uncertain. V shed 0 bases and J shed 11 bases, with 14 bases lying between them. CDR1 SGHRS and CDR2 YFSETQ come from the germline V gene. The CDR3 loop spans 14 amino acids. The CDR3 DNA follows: TGCGCCAGCAGCTTGGGCGGACCAGAGGACAAACTGTTTTTT. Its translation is CASSLGGPEDKLFF.

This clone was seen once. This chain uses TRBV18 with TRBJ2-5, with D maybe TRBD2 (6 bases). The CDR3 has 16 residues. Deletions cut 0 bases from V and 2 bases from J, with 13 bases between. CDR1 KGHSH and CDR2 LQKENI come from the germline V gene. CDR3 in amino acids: CASSPPNPGVQETQYF. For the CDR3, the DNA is TGTGCCAGCTCACCACCGAATCCGGGGGTTCAAGAGACCCAGTACTTC. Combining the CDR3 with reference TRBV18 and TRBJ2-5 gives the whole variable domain NAGVMQNPRHLVRRRGQEARLRCSPMKGHSHVYWYRQLPEEGLKFMVYLQKENIIDESGMPKERFSAEFPKEGPSILRIQQVVRGDSAAYFCASSPPNPGVQETQYFGPGTRLLVL.

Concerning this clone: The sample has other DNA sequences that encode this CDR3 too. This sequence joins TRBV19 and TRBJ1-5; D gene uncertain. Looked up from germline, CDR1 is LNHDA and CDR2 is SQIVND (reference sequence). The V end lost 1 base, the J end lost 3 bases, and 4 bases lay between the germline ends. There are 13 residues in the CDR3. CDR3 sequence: CASSIAINQPQHF. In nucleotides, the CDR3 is TGTGCCAGTAGTATAGCCATCAATCAGCCCCAGCATTTT. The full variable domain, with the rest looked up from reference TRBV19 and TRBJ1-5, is DGGITQSPKYLFRKEGQNVTLSCEQNLNHDAMYWYRQDPGQGLRLIYYSQIVNDFQKGDIAEGYSVSREKKESFPLTVTSAQKNPTAFYLCASSIAINQPQHFGDGTRLSIL.

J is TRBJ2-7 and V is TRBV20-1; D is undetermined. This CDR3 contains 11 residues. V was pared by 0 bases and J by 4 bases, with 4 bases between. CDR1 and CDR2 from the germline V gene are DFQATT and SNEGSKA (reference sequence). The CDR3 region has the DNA TGCAGTGCTAGAGAGTTGTACGAGCAGTACTTC. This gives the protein CSARELYEQYF.

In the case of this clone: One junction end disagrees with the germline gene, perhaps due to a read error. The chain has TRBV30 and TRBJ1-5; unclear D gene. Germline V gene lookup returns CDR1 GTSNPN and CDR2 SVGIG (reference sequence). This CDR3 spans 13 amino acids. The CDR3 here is CAWARDSNQPQHF. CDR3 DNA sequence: TGCGCCTGGGCACGCGACAGCAATCAGCCCCAGCATTTT. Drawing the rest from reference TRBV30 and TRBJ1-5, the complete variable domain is SQTIHQWPATLVQPVGSPLSLECTVEGTSNPNLYWYRQAAGRGLQLLFYSVGIGQISSEVPQNLSASRPQDRQFILSSKKLLLSDSGFYLCAWARDSNQPQHFGDGTRLSIL.

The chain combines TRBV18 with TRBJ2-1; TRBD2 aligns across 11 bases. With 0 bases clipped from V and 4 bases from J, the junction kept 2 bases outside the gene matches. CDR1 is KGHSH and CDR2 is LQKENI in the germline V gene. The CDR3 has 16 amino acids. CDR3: CASSPPGLAVYNEQFF. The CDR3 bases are TGTGCCAGCTCACCACCGGGACTAGCGGTTTACAATGAGCAGTTCTTC.

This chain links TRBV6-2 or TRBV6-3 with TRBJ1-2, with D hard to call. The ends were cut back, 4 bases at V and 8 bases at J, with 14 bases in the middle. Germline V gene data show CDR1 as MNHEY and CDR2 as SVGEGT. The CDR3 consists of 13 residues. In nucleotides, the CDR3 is TGTGCCAGCAGTTCCACGGAAGTTGGAGGCTACACCTTC. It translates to CASSSTEVGGYTF.

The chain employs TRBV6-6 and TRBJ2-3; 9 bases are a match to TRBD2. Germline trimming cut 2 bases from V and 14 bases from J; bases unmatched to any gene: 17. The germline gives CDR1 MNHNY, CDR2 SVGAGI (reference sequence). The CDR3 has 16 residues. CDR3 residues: CASSYRPRGGGADWYF. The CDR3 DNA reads TGTGCCAGCAGTTACCGCCCCAGGGGCGGGGGGGCTGATTGGTATTTT.

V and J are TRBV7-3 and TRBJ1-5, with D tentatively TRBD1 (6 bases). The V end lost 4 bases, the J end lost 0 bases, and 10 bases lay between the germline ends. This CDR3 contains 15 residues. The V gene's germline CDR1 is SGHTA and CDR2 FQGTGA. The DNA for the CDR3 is TGTGCCAGCAGCTGGGGACAATCTAGCAATCAGCCCCAGCATTTT. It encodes CASSWGQSSNQPQHF.

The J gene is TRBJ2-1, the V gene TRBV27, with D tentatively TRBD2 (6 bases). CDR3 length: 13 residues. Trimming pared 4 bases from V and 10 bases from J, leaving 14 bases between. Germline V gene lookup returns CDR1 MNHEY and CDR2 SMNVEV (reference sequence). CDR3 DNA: TGTGCCAGCAGTTCGGCTCCAGGGAGGGAGCAGTTCTTC. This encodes CASSSAPGREQFF.

The CDR3, as DNA: TGTGCCACCAGGGACAGCCACACTGAAGCTTTCTTT. It yields the protein CATRDSHTEAFF. The rearrangement uses TRBV24-1 and TRBJ1-1; tentative D call: TRBD1 (6 bases). Germline CDR1 KGHDR, CDR2 SFDVKD. Trimming took 7 bases from V and 3 from J, leaving 8 bases between them. The CDR3 runs to 12 residues.

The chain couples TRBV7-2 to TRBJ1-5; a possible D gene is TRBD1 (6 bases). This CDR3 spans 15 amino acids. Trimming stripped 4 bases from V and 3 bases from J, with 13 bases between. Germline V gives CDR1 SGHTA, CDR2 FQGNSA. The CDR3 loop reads CASSSRGGANQPQHF. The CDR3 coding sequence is TGTGCCAGCAGCTCCCGGGGGGGGGCCAATCAGCCCCAGCATTTT.

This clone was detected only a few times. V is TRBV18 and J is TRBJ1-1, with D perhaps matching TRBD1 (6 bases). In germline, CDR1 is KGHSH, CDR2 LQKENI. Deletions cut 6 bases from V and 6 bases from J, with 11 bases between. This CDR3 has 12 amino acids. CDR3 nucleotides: TGTGCCAGCTCCTTCGGACAGTCTGAAGCTTTCTTT. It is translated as CASSFGQSEAFF.